The rows below give T cell receptor beta chains drawn from one sample of a study of OX40 agonist ivuxolimab in advanced cancers. Some clones are missing from TCRdb's copy, which holds only in-frame ones; the method was immunoSEQ multiplex PCR. Here the sample spans 100,000 or so clones, about nine tenths being singletons. This specimen was CD4+ or CD8+ T cells sorted from blood, taken in a trial of the OX40 agonist ivuxolimab. The receptors were gathered from an adult with an advanced solid tumor such as melanoma, head and neck, liver or kidney cancer. Both conserved end residues are trimmed from each CDR3. Each record gives: V gene, CDR3 protein.

TRBV5-4	ASSLVNTNTGELF
TRBV7-2	ASSLVWGRGEKLF
TRBV30	AWSKTGQETQY
TRBV30	AWETTGATEAF
TRBV23-1	ASPPGHTEAF
TRBV11-3	ASSTRDGNTEAF
TRBV2	ASTKEGSSYSYEQY
TRBV18	ASSPPSEAEKLF
TRBV20-1	SAAGLGGYT
TRBV27	ASSRGQIGNGYT
TRBV9	ASSPTPAGARETQY
TRBV30	AWSGYRDRNTHEQY
TRBV6-6	ASSNPQGVQY
TRBV5-1	ASSSTGGGRRYT
TRBV7-2	ASSLGGTSGSRYNEQF
TRBV6-6	ASSYKGGPGEKLF
TRBV18	ASSPPVVLGTEAF
TRBV5-1	ASSPLGGGGETQY
TRBV2	ASKGTGVVTEAF
TRBV19	ASRARTGSNQPQH
TRBV5-1	ASSFNGVNTGELF
TRBV5-6	ASSLSVYRGGIVREQY
TRBV7-6	ASSLGGTTSTQY
TRBV5-8	ASDGGSSYNEQF
TRBV7-2	ASSLPGLLKQF
TRBV2	ASSGSETLELF
TRBV11-2	ASSPRGKTGANVLT
TRBV27	ASSEPGQGRTEAF
TRBV6-5	ASRLREGTEAF
TRBV30	AWEGGADTQY
TRBV19	ASSPTASFSVTNEKLF
TRBV4-1	ASSDSPSSYEQY
TRBV5-1	ASSSGRGTNEKLF
TRBV4-1	ASSQATGGANVLT
TRBV7-9	ASSLPTGKVTEAF
TRBV30	AWIGGIRYANTEAF
TRBV7-9	ASSLQGDNEQF
TRBV30	AWSRGGDQPQH
TRBV11-2	ASSPGLGDYGYT
TRBV29-1	SVGSRGGAF
TRBV9	ASSVGKFFTDTQY
TRBV23-1	ARGTSGTLSSYNEQF
TRBV5-8	ASSLEAQAF
TRBV6-1	ASSARPTGASSYNEQF
TRBV7-9	ASSRGTGGIQPQH
TRBV7-3	ASSLTGNNEAF
TRBV6-5	ASSLSTGPYEQY
TRBV2	ASSLDRGLSTEAF
TRBV6-6	ASSSRGGGATEAF